Only one count was recorded for the clone carrying this T cell receptor beta chain. Per the authors' pipeline: How many nucleated cells were present was estimated from reference gene primer amplification. Sequenced by immunoSEQ multiplex PCR; TCRdb stores in-frame clones only, minus some. V and J calls and clone size are given by that table; D and trimming were obtained from the DNA. The data contain some 520,000 clones, 75% to 90% of them singletons. This entry comes from a study of blood T cell repertoires in COVID-19. Study at large: The United States, Italy and Spain provided the acute and convalescent COVID-19 samples.

The length of the CDR3 is 15 residues. J gave up 8 bases and V 5 bases, and 6 bases lay outside the gene matches. CDR1 is SEHNR, CDR2 FQNEAQ, per germline (reference sequence). The J gene is TRBJ2-1, the V gene TRBV7-9; the match to TRBD2 covers 13 bases. The sequence was obtained from a man younger than 35 with COVID-19, enrolled during active disease. Sequenced material: peripheral blood. The CDR3 sequence is CASSAGLAGDDEQFF. The CDR3 nucleotides read TGTGCCAGCAGCGCAGGACTAGCGGGAGATGATGAGCAGTTCTTC. The whole variable domain, filled in from reference TRBV7-9 and TRBJ2-1, reads DTGVSQNPRHKITKRGQNVTFRCDPISEHNRLYWYRQTLGQGPEFLTYFQNEAQLEKSRLLSDRFSAERPKGSFSTLEIQRTEQGDSAMYLCASSAGLAGDDEQFFGPGTRLTVL.